The 27 T cell receptor beta chains in this list originate from one sample, sequenced in a study of CD8+CD57+ T cells in acquired aplastic anemia. CDR3 and TCR beta VDJ profiling relied on genomic DNA as the template. TCRdb reprocessed the reads with MiXCR, giving one entry per CDR3 protein. The sample consists of around 180,000 distinct CDR3 sequences, roughly half of them appearing once. Those patients picked for sequencing had displayed CD8+CD57+ cell expansion on flow cytometry. Sequencing was carried out using sorted CD4+, CD8+, or CD8+CD57+ T cells (not recorded which) from PBMCs. These receptor sequences come from a human donor with aplastic anemia.

The genes are TRBV9 and TRBJ2-1, with 7 positions matching TRBD2. The CDR3 is made up of 15 amino acids. The V and J ends lost 4 bases and 0 bases, in that order; junction bases with no gene match: 4. Per the germline V gene, CDR1 is SGDLS and CDR2 is YYNGEE. The CDR3, as DNA: TGTGCCAGCAGCCTAAGCGGGAACTCCTACAATGAGCAGTTCTTC. It codes for CASSLSGNSYNEQFF.

The chain links TRBV7-3 to TRBJ2-2; no firm D call. The CDR3 extends over 14 amino acids. V lost 5 bases to trimming and J lost 1 base, with 8 bases between them. From germline, CDR1 is SGHTA and CDR2 FQGTGA. The DNA for the CDR3 is TGTGCCAGCAGCCAAGCGAGGAACACCGGGGAGCTGTTTTTT. Its translation is CASSQARNTGELFF.

This clonotype has only one observation. V and J are TRBV29-1 and TRBJ1-1; D ambiguous. The germline CDR1 and CDR2 sequences are SQVTM and ANQGSEA. This CDR3 region has 13 residues. V lost 4 bases to trimming and J lost 4 bases, with 13 bases between them. The CDR3 here is CSVAATVGTEAFF. The CDR3 region has the DNA TGCAGCGTTGCGGCCACGGTGGGCACTGAAGCTTTCTTT.

In regard to this clonotype: A junction boundary mismatches the germline segment, possibly from a read error. This sequence joins TRBV15 and TRBJ2-2; 7 bases map to TRBD2. Looked up from germline, CDR1 is LNHNV and CDR2 is YYDKDF (reference sequence). This CDR3 is built from 15 residues. The CDR3 protein is CATRRLAECTGGLFF. The CDR3 DNA follows: TGTGCCACCAGGAGGCTAGCGGAATGCACCGGGGGGCTGTTTTTT.

This clonotype was recorded at least ten times. The chain employs TRBV12-3 or TRBV12-4 and TRBJ1-5; 9 nucleotides line up with TRBD1. This CDR3 is built from 15 residues. Unmatched junction bases numbered 2, after V lost 5 bases and J lost 0 bases. CDR3: CASSPGQGSNQPQHF. The CDR3 nucleotides are TGTGCCAGCAGTCCGGGACAGGGTAGCAATCAGCCCCAGCATTTT.

The rearrangement joins TRBV20-1 to TRBJ1-1; TRBD1 aligns across 8 bases. The germline V gene has CDR1 DFQATT and CDR2 SNEGSKA (reference sequence). With 3 bases clipped from V and 4 bases from J, the junction kept 13 bases outside the gene matches. The CDR3 runs 16 residues. CDR3: CSARGTGTLGSTEAFF. The CDR3 DNA sequence: TGCAGTGCTAGGGGGACAGGAACGCTGGGGAGCACTGAAGCTTTCTTT.

This clonotype appeared a single time. This sequence joins TRBV20-1 and TRBJ1-6; D remains unclear. CDR3 length: 13 amino acids. With 4 bases removed from V and 7 bases from J, the gap between germline ends came to 11 bases. Germline V CDR1 and CDR2: DFQATT, SNEGSKA (reference sequence). CDR3 residues: CSATGTLNSPLHF. Here the CDR3 DNA reads TGCAGTGCTACGGGCACCCTCAATTCACCCCTCCACTTT.

This clonotype was seen repeatedly, ten times or more. The rearrangement joins TRBV11-3 to TRBJ1-1; D is perhaps TRBD1 (6 bases). V lost 4 bases and J 1 base, leaving 10 bases between the germline ends. This CDR3 has 14 amino acids. Germline V CDR1 and CDR2: SGHNT, YENEEA. The CDR3 loop is CASSSRTANTEAFF. The CDR3 DNA reads as TGTGCCAGCAGCTCCCGGACAGCGAACACTGAAGCTTTCTTT.

J is TRBJ2-1 and V is TRBV5-1; no definite D call. Between the trimmed V and J ends, which lost 9 bases and 4 bases, there was a span of 14 bases. The length of the CDR3 is 13 residues. Germline V gene sequence: CDR1 SGHRS, CDR2 YFSETQ. The CDR3 loop is CATRRPDYNEQFF. The CDR3 bases are TGCGCCACCAGGCGGCCAGATTACAATGAGCAGTTCTTC.

This clonotype appeared a few times. The chain recombines TRBV29-1 with TRBJ2-2; D unclear. This CDR3 has 13 amino acids. Trimming removed 3 bases from V and 5 bases from J, with 10 bases in between. Germline CDR1 SQVTM, CDR2 ANQGSEA. In nucleotides, the CDR3 is TGCAGCGTTGATGGTCCGAGGACCGGGGAGCTGTTTTTT. Amino acid sequence: CSVDGPRTGELFF.

The rearrangement links TRBV2 to TRBJ2-5, with D perhaps matching TRBD1 or TRBD2 (6 bases each). V lost 3 bases, J lost 7 bases, and 12 bases lay in between. Germline values: CDR1 SNHLY, CDR2 FYNNEI. The CDR3 has 13 amino acids. CDR3 in amino acids: CASSDGGRGTQYF. The CDR3 DNA reads TGTGCCAGCAGTGACGGGGGCCGGGGGACCCAGTACTTC.

This chain links TRBV7-9 with TRBJ2-7; a weak D match, TRBD1 (6 bases). The V and J ends lost 1 base and 0 bases respectively, with 10 bases between them. This CDR3 has 15 amino acids. Germline V lookup: CDR1 SEHNR, CDR2 FQNEAQ (reference sequence). Written as DNA, the CDR3 is TGTGCCAGCAGCTTAGTAGCGACAGGCTCCTACGAGCAGTACTTC. As protein: CASSLVATGSYEQYF. Combining the CDR3 with reference TRBV7-9 and TRBJ2-7 gives the whole variable domain DTGVSQNPRHKITKRGQNVTFRCDPISEHNRLYWYRQTLGQGPEFLTYFQNEAQLEKSRLLSDRFSAERPKGSFSTLEIQRTEQGDSAMYLCASSLVATGSYEQYFGPGTRLTVT.

This clonotype was observed a few times. The chain is built from TRBV6-1 and TRBJ2-1, with TRBD2 identical over 7 bases. The J segment lost 10 bases and the V segment lost 1 base, leaving 13 bases of the junction unmatched. The CDR3 has 16 amino acids. Germline CDR1 is MNHNS and CDR2 is SASEGT. CDR3 nucleotide sequence: TGTGCCAGCAGTGAAGACCTTGGGGAGGGTCCTAAAGAGCAGTTCTTC. This codes for CASSEDLGEGPKEQFF.

Ten or more counts support this clonotype. This chain connects TRBV2 to TRBJ1-1; D gene ambiguous. This CDR3 contains 14 residues. Germline V gene lookup returns CDR1 SNHLY and CDR2 FYNNEI. The germline V and J ends were trimmed by 6 bases and 1 base, with 12 bases remaining between them. CDR3 protein: CASRDLDPNTEAFF. The CDR3, as DNA: TGTGCCAGCAGGGACCTTGACCCGAACACTGAAGCTTTCTTT.

This clonotype was recorded a few times. The V gene is TRBV6-1, the J gene TRBJ2-1; TRBD2 matches 9 bases. There are 16 residues in the CDR3. Germline V gives CDR1 MNHNS, CDR2 SASEGT. V lost 5 bases, J lost 6 bases, and 11 bases stayed unmatched. Here the CDR3 DNA reads TGTGCCAGCAGTCCCCAGTTGGTAGCGGGGGCCAATGAGCAGTTCTTC. It specifies CASSPQLVAGANEQFF.

V gene TRBV5-1 combines with J gene TRBJ2-5; D perhaps matches TRBD2 (5 bases). The CDR3 sequence is 12 residues long. The V gene's germline CDR1 is SGHRS and CDR2 YFSETQ. Trimming left V 5 bases short and J 1 base short, with 6 bases between. For the CDR3, the DNA is TGCGCCAGCAGGAGGGTCCAAGAGACCCAGTACTTC. Its protein is CASRRVQETQYF.

The chain carries TRBV7-2 and TRBJ2-5, with no clear D. The germline CDR1 and CDR2 sequences are SGHTA and FQGNSA. V was cut by 3 bases and J by 1 base, with 6 bases left in between. This CDR3 region has 13 residues. Here the CDR3 reads CASSLDPQETQYF. Here the CDR3 DNA reads TGTGCCAGCAGCTTGGACCCCCAAGAGACCCAGTACTTC.

The genes are TRBV7-6 and TRBJ2-1; possibly TRBD2 for D (6 bases). The CDR3 has 14 residues. CDR1 and CDR2 (germline): SGHVS, FNYEAQ. V shed 7 bases and J shed 5 bases, with 15 bases lying between them. DNA of the CDR3: TGTGCCAGCAATTTCTACGGGGGAAACAATGAGCAGTTCTTC. Protein: CASNFYGGNNEQFF. Full variable domain (missing parts from reference TRBV7-6 and TRBJ2-1): GAGVSQSPRYKVTKRGQDVALRCDPISGHVSLYWYRQALGQGPEFLTYFNYEAQQDKSGLPNDRFSAERPEGSISTLTIQRTEQRDSAMYRCASNFYGGNNEQFFGPGTRLTVL.

CDR3 DNA: TGTGCCAGCAGCCAAGAAGGAAACATTCAGTACTTC. Protein sequence: CASSQEGNIQYF. V is TRBV19 and J is TRBJ2-4; D is uncertain. This CDR3 spans 12 amino acids. Germline lookup yields CDR1 LNHDA and CDR2 SQIVND (reference sequence). Trimming removed 9 bases from V and 6 bases from J, with 12 bases in between.

The V call is TRBV12-3 or TRBV12-4, the J call TRBJ2-7, with a weak D call TRBD1 (5 bases). The CDR3 runs 14 residues. The V end was cut by 6 bases, the J end by 4 bases, with 16 bases between. CDR3 sequence reads: CASSSQAGYYEQYF. The CDR3 nucleotides are TGTGCCAGCAGCTCCCAGGCAGGGTATTACGAGCAGTACTTC.

The CDR3 sequence is CASSLPLAGGEDTQYF. The CDR3 DNA reads TGTGCCAGCAGCCTTCCTTTAGCGGGCGGAGAAGATACGCAGTATTTT. The chain carries TRBV7-8 and TRBJ2-3; 7 bases are a match to TRBD2. Germline CDR1 reads SGHVS; CDR2 reads FQNEAQ. J was trimmed by 5 bases and V by 5 bases; bases with no gene match: 13. This CDR3 is 16 amino acids long.

This clonotype showed up just a few times. The chain joins TRBV19 to TRBJ2-7; 7 nucleotides line up with TRBD1. Germline CDR1 LNHDA, CDR2 SQIVND (reference sequence). The CDR3 consists of 14 residues. V dropped 3 bases and J dropped 3; count of bases not matched to a gene: 5. The CDR3 sequence: CASSIPGGIYEQYF. In nucleotides, the CDR3 is TGTGCCAGTAGTATCCCAGGGGGAATCTACGAGCAGTACTTC.

This clonotype was picked up many times. The rearrangement joins TRBV5-1 to TRBJ1-1; 8 positions agree with TRBD1. Trimming at V came to 0 bases and at J to 8 bases, leaving 9 bases not matched to a gene. Germline lookup yields CDR1 SGHRS and CDR2 YFSETQ. This CDR3 is built from 15 residues. CDR3 sequence reads: CASSLGTGRTGEAFF. DNA of the CDR3: TGCGCCAGCAGCTTGGGGACAGGGCGAACAGGAGAAGCTTTCTTT.

The table lists this clonotype with many counts. The junction differs from germline at one of its ends, possibly a read error. The genes are TRBV6-5 and TRBJ2-7; D not resolved. The CDR3 has 14 amino acids. Germline assignment: CDR1 MNHEY and CDR2 SVGAGI. CDR3 DNA sequence: TGTGCCAGCAGTTACGGTTTTATCTCCTCCGAGCAGTACTTC. This codes for CASSYGFISSEQYF.

The chain employs TRBV11-2 and TRBJ1-5, with a possible D match to TRBD1 (6 bases). The CDR3 is 15 amino acids. Trimming took off 0 bases at V and 6 bases at J, with 12 bases between the two ends. Germline CDR1 and CDR2: SGHAT and FQNNGV. In nucleotides, the CDR3 is TGTGCCAGCAGCTTAGATGGAACAGGGTCTCAGCCCCAGCATTTT. Its protein product is CASSLDGTGSQPQHF.

The chain employs TRBV5-4 and TRBJ1-4; TRBD1 aligns across 8 bases. The length of the CDR3 is 14 residues. The J segment lost 12 bases and the V segment lost 4 bases, leaving 11 bases of the junction unmatched. In germline, CDR1 is SGHNT, CDR2 YYREEE (reference sequence). In DNA form, the CDR3 reads TGTGCCAGCAGCGACCGGGCAGGGGGCGAGGAACTGTTTTTT. Translated, it gives CASSDRAGGEELFF.

The rearrangement uses TRBV7-9 and TRBJ1-1; D is unresolved. Trimming cost V 1 base and J 3 bases, with 6 bases left between them. The CDR3 is 13 amino acids. Germline V gene data show CDR1 as SEHNR and CDR2 as FQNEAQ (reference sequence). The CDR3 DNA follows: TGTGCCAGCAGCTTAGGGGCCTACACTGAAGCTTTCTTT. Protein sequence: CASSLGAYTEAFF. The variable domain in full, with the rest retrieved from reference TRBV7-9 and TRBJ1-1, is DTGVSQNPRHKITKRGQNVTFRCDPISEHNRLYWYRQTLGQGPEFLTYFQNEAQLEKSRLLSDRFSAERPKGSFSTLEIQRTEQGDSAMYLCASSLGAYTEAFFGQGTRLTVV.